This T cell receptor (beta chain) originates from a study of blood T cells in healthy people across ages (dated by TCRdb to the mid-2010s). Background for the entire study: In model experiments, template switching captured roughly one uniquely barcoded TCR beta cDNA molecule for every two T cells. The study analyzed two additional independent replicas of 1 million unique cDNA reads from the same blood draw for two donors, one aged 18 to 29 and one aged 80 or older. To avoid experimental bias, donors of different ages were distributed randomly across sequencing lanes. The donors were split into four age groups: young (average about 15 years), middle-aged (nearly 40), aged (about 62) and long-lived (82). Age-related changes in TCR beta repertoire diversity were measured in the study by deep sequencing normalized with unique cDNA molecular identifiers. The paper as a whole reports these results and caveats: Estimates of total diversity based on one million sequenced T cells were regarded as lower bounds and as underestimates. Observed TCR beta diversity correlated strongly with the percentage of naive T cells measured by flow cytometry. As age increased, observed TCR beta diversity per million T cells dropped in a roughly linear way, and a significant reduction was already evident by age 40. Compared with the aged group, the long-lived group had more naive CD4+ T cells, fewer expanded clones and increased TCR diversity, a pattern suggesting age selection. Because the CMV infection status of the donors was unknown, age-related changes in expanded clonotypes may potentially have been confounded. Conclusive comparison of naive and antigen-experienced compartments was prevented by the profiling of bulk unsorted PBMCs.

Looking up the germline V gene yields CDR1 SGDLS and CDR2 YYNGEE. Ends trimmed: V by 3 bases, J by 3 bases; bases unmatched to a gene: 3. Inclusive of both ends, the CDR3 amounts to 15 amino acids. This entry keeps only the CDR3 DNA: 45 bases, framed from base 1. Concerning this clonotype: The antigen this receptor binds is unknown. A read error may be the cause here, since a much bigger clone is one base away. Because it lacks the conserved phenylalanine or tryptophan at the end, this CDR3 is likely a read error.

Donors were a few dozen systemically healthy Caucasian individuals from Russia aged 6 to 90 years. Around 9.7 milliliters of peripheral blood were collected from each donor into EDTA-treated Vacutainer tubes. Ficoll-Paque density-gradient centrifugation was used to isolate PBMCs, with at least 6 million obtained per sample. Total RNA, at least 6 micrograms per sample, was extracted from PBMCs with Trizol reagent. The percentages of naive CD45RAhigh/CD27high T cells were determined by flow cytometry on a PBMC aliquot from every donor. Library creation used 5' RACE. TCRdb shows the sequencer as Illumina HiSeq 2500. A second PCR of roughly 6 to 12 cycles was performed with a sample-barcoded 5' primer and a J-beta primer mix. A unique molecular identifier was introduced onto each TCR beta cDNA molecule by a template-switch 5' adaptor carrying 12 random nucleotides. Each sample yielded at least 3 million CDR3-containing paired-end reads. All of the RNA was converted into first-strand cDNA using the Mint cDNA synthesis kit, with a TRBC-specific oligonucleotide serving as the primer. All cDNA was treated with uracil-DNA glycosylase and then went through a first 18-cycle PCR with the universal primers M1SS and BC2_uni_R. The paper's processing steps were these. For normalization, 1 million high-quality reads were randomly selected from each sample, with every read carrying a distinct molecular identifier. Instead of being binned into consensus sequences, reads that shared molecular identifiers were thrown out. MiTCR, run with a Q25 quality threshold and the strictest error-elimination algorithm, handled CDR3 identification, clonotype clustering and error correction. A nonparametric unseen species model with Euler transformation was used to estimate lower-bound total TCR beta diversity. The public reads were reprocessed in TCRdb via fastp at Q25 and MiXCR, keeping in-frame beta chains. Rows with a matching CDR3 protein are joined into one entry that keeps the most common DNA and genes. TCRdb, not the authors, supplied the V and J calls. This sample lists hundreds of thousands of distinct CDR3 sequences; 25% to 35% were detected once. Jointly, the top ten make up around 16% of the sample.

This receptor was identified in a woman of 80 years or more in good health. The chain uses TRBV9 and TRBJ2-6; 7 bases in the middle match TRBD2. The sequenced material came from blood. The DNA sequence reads TGTGCCAGCAGCGGCGGGGGATTTGGGGCCAACGTCCTGACTTGC. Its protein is CASSGGGFGANVLTC.